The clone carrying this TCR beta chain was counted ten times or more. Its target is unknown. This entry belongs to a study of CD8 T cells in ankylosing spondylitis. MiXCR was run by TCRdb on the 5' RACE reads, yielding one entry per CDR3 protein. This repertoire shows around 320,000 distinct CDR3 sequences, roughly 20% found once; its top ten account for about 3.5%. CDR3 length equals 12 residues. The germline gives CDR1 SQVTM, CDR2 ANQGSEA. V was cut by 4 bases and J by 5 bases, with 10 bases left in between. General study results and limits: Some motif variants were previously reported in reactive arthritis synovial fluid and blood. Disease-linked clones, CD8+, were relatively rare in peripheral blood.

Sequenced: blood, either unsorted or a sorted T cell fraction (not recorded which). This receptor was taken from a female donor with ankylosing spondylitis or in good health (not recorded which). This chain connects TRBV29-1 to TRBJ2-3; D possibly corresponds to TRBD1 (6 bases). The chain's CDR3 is CSVVQGGDTQYF. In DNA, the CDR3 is TGCAGCGTTGTACAGGGCGGAGATACGCAGTATTTT.